This TCR beta chain originates from a study of T-cell reconstitution after alpha-beta-depleted transplantation in children. Per the germline V gene, CDR1 is MNHNS and CDR2 is SASEGT. Trimming cost V 5 bases and J 7 bases; bases outside gene matches: 11. This CDR3 contains 14 residues. For this clonotype: Its antigen remains unknown.

Overall study findings and caveats: Surviving recipient cells, namely T cells and thymic progenitors, were the source of high day-60 TCRbeta diversity in some patients. By one year post-transplant, T-cell counts and diversity largely arose from T cells that were newly produced. Roughly two months post-transplant, alpha-beta T cells reportedly originated from several hundred graft clones that had expanded.

It was with unique molecular identifiers that the TCRbeta library was prepared. TCRdb reanalysed the PCR reads using MiXCR and keeps one entry per CDR3 protein. The sample comprises about 870,000 distinct CDR3 sequences, 15% to 20% of which are singletons, and approximately 5% rests with the top ten. V gene TRBV6-1 combines with J gene TRBJ2-7, with 7 bases aligning to TRBD1. The sequence was collected from a male patient aged 5 to 17 who had a stem cell transplant for acute lymphoblastic leukemia, so the T cells may come from the graft donor. Source: PBMCs, mostly from graft donor cells, taken 360 days after TCRalphabeta/CD19-depleted stem cell transplant. CDR3 DNA sequence: TGTGCCAGCAGTCCCCTAGACAGGGTCCGGGAGCAGTACTTC. This gives the protein CASSPLDRVREQYF.